This T cell receptor (beta chain) was obtained from a study of cytomegalovirus exposure and HLA in healthy donors. Study in general: The early release's HLA-typed donors yielded some 85 million unique TCRs.

General study results and limits: In a later analysis, the majority of CMV-associated beta chains seemingly showed HLA restriction. Other equally common chains were less clonally expanded than HLA-associated TCR beta chains, a later analysis showed.

Both 60 Vbeta primers and 13 Jbeta primers went into the PCR. The table came from immunoSEQ multiplex PCR; TCRdb's copy has only in-frame clones and leaves some out. The top ten hold 6% to 8.5% of the sample, which has about 150,000 clones, about three fifths seen once. Worth noting for this clone: Its antigen is unknown.

This CDR3 region has 13 residues. The germline V gene has CDR1 MDHEN and CDR2 SYDVKM. V was trimmed by 3 bases and J by 1 base, leaving 7 bases between them. The receptor's source is a woman aged 60 to 75 in good health and CMV-seropositive. Material for sequencing was PBMCs. The chain employs TRBV28 and TRBJ2-7; D ambiguous. The CDR3 DNA follows: TGTGCCAGCAGTTTGAGTCCGTCCTACGAGCAGTACTTC. Protein sequence: CASSLSPSYEQYF. Looking up the rest from reference TRBV28 and TRBJ2-7 gives the full variable domain: DVKVTQSSRYLVKRTGEKVFLECVQDMDHENMFWYRQDPGLGLRLIYFSYDVKMKEKGDIPEGYSVSREKKERFSLILESASTNQTSMYLCASSLSPSYEQYFGPGTRLTVT.